Sequencing of this T cell receptor (beta chain) was carried out in a study of blood T cell repertoires in COVID-19. Study in general: Sample material is recorded as cDNA or gDNA derived from T cells, B-cell-depleted T cells, or PBMCs.

Seattle patients were enrolled during active infection and followed longitudinally. This clone has a handful of counts. Trimming cost V 4 bases and J 4 bases, with 29 bases left between them. The CDR3 has 19 amino acids. Per germline, CDR1 SGDLS and CDR2 YYNGEE. Clones were read by immunoSEQ multiplex PCR, and TCRdb kept only the in-frame ones, dropping some. The repertoire includes some 500,000 clones, around nine tenths of them detected once, and roughly 7.3% sits in the top ten. The rearrangement links TRBV9 to TRBJ1-2; no clear D. The receptor's source is a woman aged 45-60 years with COVID-19, enrolled during active disease. Sequencing input: peripheral blood. CDR3 nucleotide sequence: TGTGCCAGCAGCCTCCCCGAGGGAAATCCTGAGGTAGCGGGCTATGGCTACACCTTC. It specifies CASSLPEGNPEVAGYGYTF.